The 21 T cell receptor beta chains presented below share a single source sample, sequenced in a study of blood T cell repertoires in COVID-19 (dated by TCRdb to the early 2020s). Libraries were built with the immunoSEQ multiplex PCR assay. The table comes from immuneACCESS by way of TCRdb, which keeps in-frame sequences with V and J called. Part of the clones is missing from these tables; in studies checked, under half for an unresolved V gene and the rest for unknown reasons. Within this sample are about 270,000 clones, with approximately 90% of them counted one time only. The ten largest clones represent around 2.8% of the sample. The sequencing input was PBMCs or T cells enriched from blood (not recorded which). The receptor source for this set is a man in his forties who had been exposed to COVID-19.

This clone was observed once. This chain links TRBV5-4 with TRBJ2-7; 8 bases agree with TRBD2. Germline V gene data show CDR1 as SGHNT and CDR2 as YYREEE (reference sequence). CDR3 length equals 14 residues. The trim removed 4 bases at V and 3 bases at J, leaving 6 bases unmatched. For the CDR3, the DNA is TGTGCCAGCAGCCCGGGACTAGTAGGCTACGAGCAGTACTTC. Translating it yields CASSPGLVGYEQYF.

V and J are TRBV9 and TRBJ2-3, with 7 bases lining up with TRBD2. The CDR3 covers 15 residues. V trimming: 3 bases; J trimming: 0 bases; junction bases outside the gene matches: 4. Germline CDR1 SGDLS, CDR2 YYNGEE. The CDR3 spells CASSGVRESTDTQYF. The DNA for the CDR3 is TGTGCCAGCAGCGGCGTGCGGGAGAGCACAGATACGCAGTATTTT.

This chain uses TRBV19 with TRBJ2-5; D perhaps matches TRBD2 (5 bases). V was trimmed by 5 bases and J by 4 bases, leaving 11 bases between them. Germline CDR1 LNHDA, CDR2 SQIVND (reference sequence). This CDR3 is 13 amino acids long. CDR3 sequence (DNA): TGTGCCAGTAGTCAATCAAGCGGAGAGACCCAGTACTTC. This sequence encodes CASSQSSGETQYF.

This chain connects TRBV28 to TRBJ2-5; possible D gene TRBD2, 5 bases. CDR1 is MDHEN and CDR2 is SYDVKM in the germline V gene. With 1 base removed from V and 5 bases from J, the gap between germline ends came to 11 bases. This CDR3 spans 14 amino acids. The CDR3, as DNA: TGTGCCAGCAGTTTATTTGCGGGCAGGGAGACCCAGTACTTC. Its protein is CASSLFAGRETQYF.

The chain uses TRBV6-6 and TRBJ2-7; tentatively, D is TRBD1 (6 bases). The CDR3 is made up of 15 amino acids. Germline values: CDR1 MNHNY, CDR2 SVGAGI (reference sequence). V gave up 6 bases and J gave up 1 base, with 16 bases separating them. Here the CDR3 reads CASSDPTGGSYEQYF. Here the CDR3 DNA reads TGTGCCAGCAGCGACCCGACAGGCGGATCCTACGAGCAGTACTTC.

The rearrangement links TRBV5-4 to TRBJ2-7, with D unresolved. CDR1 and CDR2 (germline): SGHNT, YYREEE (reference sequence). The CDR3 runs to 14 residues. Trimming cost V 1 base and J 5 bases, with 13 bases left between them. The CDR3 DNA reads TGTGCCAGCAGCTTGTCCCCACGAGTTGACGAGCAGTACTTC. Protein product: CASSLSPRVDEQYF.

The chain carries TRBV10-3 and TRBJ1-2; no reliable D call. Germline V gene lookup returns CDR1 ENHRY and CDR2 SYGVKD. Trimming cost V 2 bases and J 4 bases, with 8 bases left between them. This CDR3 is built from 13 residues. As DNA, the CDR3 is TGTGCCATCAGTGAGAGAGGGAGCTATGGCTACACCTTC. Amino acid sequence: CAISERGSYGYTF.

CDR3 DNA: TGCGCCAGCAGCCAAGATACTGGGCGAGGGGAAAAACTGTTTTTT. Translating gives CASSQDTGRGEKLFF. The chain links TRBV4-3 to TRBJ1-4; D gene uncertain. The CDR3 covers 15 residues. V was shortened by 0 bases and J by 8 bases, with 13 bases between the two germline ends. The germline V gene has CDR1 LGHNA and CDR2 YSLEER.

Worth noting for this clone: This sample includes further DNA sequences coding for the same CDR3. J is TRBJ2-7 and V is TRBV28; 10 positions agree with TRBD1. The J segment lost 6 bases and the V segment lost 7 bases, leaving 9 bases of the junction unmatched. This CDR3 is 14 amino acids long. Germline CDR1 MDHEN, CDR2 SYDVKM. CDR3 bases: TGTGCCAGCATCACATCGGGACAGGGGAGCGAGCAGTACTTC. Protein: CASITSGQGSEQYF.

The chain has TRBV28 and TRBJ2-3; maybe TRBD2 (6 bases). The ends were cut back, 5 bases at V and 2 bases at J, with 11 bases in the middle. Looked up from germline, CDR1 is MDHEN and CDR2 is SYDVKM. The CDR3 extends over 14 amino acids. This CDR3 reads CASSNRDSTDTQYF. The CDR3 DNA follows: TGTGCCAGCAGTAATCGGGACTCCACAGATACGCAGTATTTT. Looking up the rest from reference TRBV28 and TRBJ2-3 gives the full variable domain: DVKVTQSSRYLVKRTGEKVFLECVQDMDHENMFWYRQDPGLGLRLIYFSYDVKMKEKGDIPEGYSVSREKKERFSLILESASTNQTSMYLCASSNRDSTDTQYFGPGTRLTVL.

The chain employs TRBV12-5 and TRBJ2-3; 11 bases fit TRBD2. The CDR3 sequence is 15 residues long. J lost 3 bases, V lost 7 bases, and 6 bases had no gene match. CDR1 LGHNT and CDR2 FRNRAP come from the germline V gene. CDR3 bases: TGTGCTAGTGACGACGGGACTAGCGGAACAGATACGCAGTATTTT. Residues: CASDDGTSGTDTQYF.

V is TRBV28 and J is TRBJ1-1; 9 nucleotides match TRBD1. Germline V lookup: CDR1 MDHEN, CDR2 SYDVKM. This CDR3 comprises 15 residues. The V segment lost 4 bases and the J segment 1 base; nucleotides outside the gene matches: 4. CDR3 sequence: CASSSQGQGNTEAFF. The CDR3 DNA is TGTGCCAGCAGTTCACAGGGACAGGGGAACACTGAAGCTTTCTTT.

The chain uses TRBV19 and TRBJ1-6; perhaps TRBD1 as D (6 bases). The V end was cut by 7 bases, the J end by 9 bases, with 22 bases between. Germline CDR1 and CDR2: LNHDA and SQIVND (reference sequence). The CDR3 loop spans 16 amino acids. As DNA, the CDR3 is TGTGCCAGTACCTCAGGGGTGGCTGCTGTTGGTTCACCCCTCCACTTT. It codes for CASTSGVAAVGSPLHF.

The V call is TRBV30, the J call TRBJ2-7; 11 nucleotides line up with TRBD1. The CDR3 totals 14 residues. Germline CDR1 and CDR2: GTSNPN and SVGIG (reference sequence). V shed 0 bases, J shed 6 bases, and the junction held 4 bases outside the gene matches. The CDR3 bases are TGTGCCTGGAGTGTAACGGGACAGGGGGGCGAGCAGTACTTC. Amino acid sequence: CAWSVTGQGGEQYF.

This chain's CDR3 is CASSLGGLVNTEAFF. The CDR3 region has the DNA TGCGCCAGCAGCTTGGGAGGTCTGGTGAACACTGAAGCTTTCTTT. The V call is TRBV5-1, the J call TRBJ1-1; D is undetermined. The germline V and J ends were trimmed by 0 bases and 0 bases, with 9 bases remaining between them. Germline V gene lookup returns CDR1 SGHRS and CDR2 YFSETQ. The CDR3 sequence is 15 residues long.

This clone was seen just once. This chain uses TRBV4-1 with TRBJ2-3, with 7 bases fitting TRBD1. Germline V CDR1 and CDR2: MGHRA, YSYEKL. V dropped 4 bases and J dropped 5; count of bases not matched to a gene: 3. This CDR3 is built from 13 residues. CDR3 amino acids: CASSPTGVDTQYF. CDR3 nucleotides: TGCGCCAGCAGCCCTACAGGGGTAGATACGCAGTATTTT.

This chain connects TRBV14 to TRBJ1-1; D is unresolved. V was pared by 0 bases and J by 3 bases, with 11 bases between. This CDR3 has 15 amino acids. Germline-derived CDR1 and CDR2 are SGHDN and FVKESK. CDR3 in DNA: TGTGCCAGCAGCCAAGATTGGGGAGTTCACACTGAAGCTTTCTTT. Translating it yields CASSQDWGVHTEAFF.

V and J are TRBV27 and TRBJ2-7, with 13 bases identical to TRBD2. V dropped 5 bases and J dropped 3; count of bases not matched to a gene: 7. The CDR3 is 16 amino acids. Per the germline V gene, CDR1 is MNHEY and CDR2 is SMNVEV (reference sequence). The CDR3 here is CASSPGTSGKVYEQYF. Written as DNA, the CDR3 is TGTGCCAGCAGTCCGGGGACTAGCGGGAAGGTCTACGAGCAGTACTTC.

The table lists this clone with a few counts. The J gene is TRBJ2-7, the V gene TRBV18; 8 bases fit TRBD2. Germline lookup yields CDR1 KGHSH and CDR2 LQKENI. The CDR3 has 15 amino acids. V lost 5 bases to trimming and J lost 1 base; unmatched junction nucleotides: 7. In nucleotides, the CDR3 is TGTGCCAGCTCATCACGGGAGGGCGTGTCCTACGAGCAGTACTTC. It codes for CASSSREGVSYEQYF.

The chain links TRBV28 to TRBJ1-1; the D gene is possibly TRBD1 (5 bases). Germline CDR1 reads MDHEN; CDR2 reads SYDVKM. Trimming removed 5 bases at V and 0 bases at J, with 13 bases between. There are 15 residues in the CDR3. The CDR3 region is CASSPLTDMNTEAFF. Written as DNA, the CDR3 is TGTGCCAGCAGTCCCCTGACAGACATGAACACTGAAGCTTTCTTT.

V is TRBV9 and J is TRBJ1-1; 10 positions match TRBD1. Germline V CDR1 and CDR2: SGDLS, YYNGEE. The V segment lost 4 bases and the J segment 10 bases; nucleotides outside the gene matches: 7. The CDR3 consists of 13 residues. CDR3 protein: CASSSRQGASAFF. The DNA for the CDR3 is TGTGCCAGCAGCTCAAGACAGGGGGCTTCAGCTTTCTTT.